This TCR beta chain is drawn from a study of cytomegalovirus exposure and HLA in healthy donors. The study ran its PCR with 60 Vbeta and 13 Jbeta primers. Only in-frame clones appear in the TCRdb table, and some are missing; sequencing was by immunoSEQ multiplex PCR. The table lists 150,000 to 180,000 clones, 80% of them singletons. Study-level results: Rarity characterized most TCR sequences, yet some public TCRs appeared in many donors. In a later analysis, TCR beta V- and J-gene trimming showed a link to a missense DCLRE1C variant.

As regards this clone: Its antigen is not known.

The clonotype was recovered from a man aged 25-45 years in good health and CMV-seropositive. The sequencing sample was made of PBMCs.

CDR3 nucleotide sequence: TGTGCCATCAGTGAGTCGAGCGTCAGCTCCTACGAGCAGTACTTC. This gives the protein CAISESSVSSYEQYF. The genes are TRBV10-3 and TRBJ2-7; D gene unclear. Trimming cost V 0 bases and J 0 bases, with 9 bases left between them. The CDR3 has 15 residues. In germline, CDR1 is ENHRY, CDR2 SYGVKD.